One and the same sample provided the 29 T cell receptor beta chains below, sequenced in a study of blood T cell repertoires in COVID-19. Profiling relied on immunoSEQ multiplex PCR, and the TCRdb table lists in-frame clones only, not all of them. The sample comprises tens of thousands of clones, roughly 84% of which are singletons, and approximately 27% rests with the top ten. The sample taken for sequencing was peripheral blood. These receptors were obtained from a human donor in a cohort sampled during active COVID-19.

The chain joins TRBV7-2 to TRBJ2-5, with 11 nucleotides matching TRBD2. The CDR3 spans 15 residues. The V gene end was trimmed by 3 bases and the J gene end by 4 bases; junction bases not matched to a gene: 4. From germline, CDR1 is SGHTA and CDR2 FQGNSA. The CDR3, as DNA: TGTGCCAGCAGCTTCAATAGCGGGGGGGTAGAGACCCAGTACTTC. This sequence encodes CASSFNSGGVETQYF.

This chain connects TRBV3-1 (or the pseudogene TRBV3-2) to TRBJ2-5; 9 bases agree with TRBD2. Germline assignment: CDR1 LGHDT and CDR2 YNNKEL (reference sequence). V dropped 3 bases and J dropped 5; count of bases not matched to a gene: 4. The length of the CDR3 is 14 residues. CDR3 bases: TGTGCCAGCAGCCAGAGGACTAGCGCGGAGACCCAGTACTTC. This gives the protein CASSQRTSAETQYF.

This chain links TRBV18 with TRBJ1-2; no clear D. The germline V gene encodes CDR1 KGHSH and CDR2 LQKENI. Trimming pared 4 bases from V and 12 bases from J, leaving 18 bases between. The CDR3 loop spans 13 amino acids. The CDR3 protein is CASSLELGRGHTF. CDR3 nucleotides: TGTGCCAGCTCACTCGAGTTAGGACGCGGGCACACCTTC.

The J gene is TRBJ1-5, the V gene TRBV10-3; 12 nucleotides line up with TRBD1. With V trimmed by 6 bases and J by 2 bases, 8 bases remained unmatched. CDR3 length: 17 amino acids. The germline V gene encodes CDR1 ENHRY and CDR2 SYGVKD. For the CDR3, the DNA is TGTGCCATCAGCGCTACCGGGACAGGGGGCGGCAATCAGCCCCAGCATTTT. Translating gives CAISATGTGGGNQPQHF.

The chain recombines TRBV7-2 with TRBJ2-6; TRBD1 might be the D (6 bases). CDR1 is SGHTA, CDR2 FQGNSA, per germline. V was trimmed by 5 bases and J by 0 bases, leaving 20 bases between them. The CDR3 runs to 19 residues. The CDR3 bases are TGTGCCAGCAGCCTTGGTGGGGGCAGGTCGACCTCTGGGGCCAACGTCCTGACTTTC. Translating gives CASSLGGGRSTSGANVLTF.

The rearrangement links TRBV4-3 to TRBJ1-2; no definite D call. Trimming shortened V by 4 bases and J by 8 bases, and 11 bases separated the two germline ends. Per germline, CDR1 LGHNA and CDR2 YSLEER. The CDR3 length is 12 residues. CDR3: CASSPHGRGYTF. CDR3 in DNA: TGCGCCAGCAGCCCCCATGGGAGGGGCTACACCTTC.

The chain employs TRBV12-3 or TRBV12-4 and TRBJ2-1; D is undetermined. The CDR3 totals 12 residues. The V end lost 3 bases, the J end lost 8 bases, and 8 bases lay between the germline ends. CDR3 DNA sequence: TGTGCCAGCAGTTTTATGGGCCATGAGCAGTTCTTC. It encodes CASSFMGHEQFF.

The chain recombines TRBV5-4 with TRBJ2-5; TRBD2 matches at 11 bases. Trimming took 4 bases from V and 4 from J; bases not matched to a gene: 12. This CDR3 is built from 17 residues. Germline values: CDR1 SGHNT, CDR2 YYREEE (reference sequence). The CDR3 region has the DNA TGTGCCAGCAGCCTTTCTTTAGCGGGGGGGCTGGGAGAGACCCAGTACTTC. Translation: CASSLSLAGGLGETQYF. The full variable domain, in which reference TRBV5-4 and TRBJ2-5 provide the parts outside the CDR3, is ETGVTQSPTHLIKTRGQQVTLRCSSQSGHNTVSWYQQALGQGPQFIFQYYREEENGRGNFPPRFSGLQFPNYSSELNVNALELDDSALYLCASSLSLAGGLGETQYFGPGTRLLVL.

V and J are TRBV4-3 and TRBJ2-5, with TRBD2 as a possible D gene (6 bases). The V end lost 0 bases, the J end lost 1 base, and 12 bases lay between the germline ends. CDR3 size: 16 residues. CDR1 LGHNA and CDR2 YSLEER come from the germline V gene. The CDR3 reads CASSQDWGDPQETQYF. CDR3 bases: TGCGCCAGCAGCCAAGATTGGGGGGACCCCCAAGAGACCCAGTACTTC.

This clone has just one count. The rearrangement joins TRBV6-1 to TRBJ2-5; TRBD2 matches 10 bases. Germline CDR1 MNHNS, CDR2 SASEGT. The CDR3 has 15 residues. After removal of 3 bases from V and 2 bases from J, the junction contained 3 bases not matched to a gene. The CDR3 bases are TGTGCCAGCAGTGACCTAGCGGGGGTACAAGAGACCCAGTACTTC. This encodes CASSDLAGVQETQYF.

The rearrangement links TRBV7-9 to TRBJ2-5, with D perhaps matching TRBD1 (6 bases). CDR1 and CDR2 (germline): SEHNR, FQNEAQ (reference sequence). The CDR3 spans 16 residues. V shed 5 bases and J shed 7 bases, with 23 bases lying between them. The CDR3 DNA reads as TGTGCCAGCAGCACGACGCTCATGACAGGTCGCGGGACCCAGTACTTC. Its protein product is CASSTTLMTGRGTQYF.

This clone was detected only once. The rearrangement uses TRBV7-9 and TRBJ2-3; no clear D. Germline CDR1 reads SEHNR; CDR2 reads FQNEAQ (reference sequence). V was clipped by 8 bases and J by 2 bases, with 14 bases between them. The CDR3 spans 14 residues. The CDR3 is CASVLVASTDTQYF. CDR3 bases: TGTGCCAGCGTCTTAGTGGCATCCACAGATACGCAGTATTTT.

The CDR3 loop is CASSSSLRDTQYF. The CDR3 DNA is TGTGCCAGCAGCTCCTCTTTGCGAGATACGCAGTATTTT. The chain couples TRBV7-3 to TRBJ2-3; D is unclear. The V end was cut by 4 bases, the J end by 5 bases, with 10 bases between. Per the germline V gene, CDR1 is SGHTA and CDR2 is FQGTGA. There are 13 residues in the CDR3.

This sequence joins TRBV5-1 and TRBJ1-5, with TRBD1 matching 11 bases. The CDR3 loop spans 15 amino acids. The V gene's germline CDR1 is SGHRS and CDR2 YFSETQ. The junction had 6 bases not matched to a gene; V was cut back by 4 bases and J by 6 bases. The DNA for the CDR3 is TGCGCCAGCAGCCCGGGACAGGGGGGAGCTCAGCCCCAGCATTTT. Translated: CASSPGQGGAQPQHF.

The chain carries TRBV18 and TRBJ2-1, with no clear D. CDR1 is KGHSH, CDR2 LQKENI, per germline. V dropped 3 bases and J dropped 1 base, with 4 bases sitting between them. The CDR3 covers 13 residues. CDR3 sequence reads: CASSPQSYNEQFF. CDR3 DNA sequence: TGTGCCAGCTCACCCCAGTCCTACAATGAGCAGTTCTTC.

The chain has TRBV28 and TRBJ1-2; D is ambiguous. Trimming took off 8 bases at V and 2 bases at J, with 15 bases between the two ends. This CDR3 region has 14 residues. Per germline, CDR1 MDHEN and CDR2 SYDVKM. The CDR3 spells CASVMGTLNYGYTF. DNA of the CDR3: TGTGCCAGCGTGATGGGCACGCTCAACTATGGCTACACCTTC.

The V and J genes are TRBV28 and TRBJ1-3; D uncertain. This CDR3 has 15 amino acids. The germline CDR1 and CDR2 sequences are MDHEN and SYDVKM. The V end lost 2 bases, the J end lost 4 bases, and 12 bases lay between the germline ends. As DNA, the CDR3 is TGTGCCAGCAGTTTACCCGGGTCGGAAGGAAACACCATATATTTT. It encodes CASSLPGSEGNTIYF.

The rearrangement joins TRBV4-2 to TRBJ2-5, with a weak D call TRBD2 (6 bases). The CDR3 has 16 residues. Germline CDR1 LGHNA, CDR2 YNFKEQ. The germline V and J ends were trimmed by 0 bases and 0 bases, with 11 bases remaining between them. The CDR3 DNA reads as TGTGCCAGCAGCCAAGATAAGGCGGGGTACCAAGAGACCCAGTACTTC. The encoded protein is CASSQDKAGYQETQYF.

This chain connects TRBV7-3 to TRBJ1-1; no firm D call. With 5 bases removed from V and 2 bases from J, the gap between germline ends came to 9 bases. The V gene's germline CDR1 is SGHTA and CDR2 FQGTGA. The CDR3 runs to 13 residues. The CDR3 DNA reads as TGTGCCAGCAGCCAGTACAGAAACACTGAAGCTTTCTTT. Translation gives CASSQYRNTEAFF.

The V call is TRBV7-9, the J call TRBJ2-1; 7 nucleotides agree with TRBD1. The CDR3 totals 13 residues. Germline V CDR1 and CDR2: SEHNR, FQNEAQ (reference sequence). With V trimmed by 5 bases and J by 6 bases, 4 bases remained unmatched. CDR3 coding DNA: TGTGCCAGCAGCGTAGACAGGGTCAATGAGCAGTTCTTC. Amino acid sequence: CASSVDRVNEQFF.

The DNA of the CDR3 is TGTGCCAGCAGTAACCCGGGACAGACCTACAATGAGCAGTTCTTC. Its protein is CASSNPGQTYNEQFF. The V gene is TRBV6-2 or TRBV6-3, the J gene TRBJ2-1; 7 bases fit TRBD1. This CDR3 is 15 amino acids long. The ends lost 5 bases at V and 2 bases at J; junction bases unmatched: 6. Looked up from germline, CDR1 is MNHEY and CDR2 is SVGEGT.

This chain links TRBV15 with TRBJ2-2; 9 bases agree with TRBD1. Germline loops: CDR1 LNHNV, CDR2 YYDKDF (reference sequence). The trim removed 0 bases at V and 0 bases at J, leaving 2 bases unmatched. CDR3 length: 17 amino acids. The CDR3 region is CATSREWTGANTGELFF. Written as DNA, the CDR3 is TGTGCCACCAGCAGAGAATGGACAGGGGCGAACACCGGGGAGCTGTTTTTT.

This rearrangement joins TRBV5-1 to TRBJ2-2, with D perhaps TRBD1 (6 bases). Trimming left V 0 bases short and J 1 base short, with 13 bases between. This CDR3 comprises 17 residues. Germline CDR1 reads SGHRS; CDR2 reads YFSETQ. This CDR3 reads CASSLGRGPMNTGELFF. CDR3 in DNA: TGCGCCAGCAGCTTGGGCAGGGGCCCAATGAACACCGGGGAGCTGTTTTTT.

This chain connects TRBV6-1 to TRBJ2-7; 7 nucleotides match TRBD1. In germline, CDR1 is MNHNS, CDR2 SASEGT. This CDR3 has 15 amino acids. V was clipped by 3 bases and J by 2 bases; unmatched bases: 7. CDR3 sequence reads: CASSDKGTAPYEQYF. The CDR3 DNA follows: TGTGCCAGCAGTGATAAAGGGACAGCTCCCTACGAGCAGTACTTC.

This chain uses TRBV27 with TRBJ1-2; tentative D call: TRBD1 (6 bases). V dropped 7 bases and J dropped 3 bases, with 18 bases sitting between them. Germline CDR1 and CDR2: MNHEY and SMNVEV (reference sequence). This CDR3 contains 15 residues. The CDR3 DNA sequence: TGTGCCAGCACCGATTGGGGCCAGGGGCACTATGGCTACACCTTC. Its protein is CASTDWGQGHYGYTF.

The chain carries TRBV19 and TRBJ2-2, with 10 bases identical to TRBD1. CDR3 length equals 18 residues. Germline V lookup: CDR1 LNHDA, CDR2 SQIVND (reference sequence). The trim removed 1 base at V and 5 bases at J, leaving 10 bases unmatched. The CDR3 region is CASSIALDRGQGTGELFF. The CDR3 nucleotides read TGTGCCAGTAGTATAGCTCTCGACAGGGGGCAGGGGACCGGGGAGCTGTTTTTT.

CDR3: CASSQARDTGQKLFF. The DNA of the CDR3 is TGCGCCAGCAGCCAAGCCCGGGACACTGGACAAAAACTGTTTTTT. The chain employs TRBV4-3 and TRBJ1-4, with D maybe TRBD1 (6 bases). This CDR3 region has 15 residues. From germline, CDR1 is LGHNA and CDR2 YSLEER. V was cut by 1 base and J by 9 bases, with 15 bases left in between.

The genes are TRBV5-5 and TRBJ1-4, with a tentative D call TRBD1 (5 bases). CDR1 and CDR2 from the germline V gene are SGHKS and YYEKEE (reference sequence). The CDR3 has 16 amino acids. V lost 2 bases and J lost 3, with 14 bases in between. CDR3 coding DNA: TGTGCCAGCAGCTTTCAGGGAGGGAGGCCTAATGAAAAACTGTTTTTT. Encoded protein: CASSFQGGRPNEKLFF.

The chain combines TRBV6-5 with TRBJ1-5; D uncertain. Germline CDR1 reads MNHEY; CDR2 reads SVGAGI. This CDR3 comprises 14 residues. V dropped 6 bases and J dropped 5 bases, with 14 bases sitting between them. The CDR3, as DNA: TGTGCCAGCAGCCCCAGGAATCTCTATCAGCCCCAGCATTTT. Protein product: CASSPRNLYQPQHF.